This entry lists 10 T cell receptor beta chains sequenced from one sample in a study of T cells in Graves' hyperthyroidism and ophthalmopathy. RNA transcripts gave rise to amplified TCR beta CDR3 regions. A set of HTBI primers served as the primers for a first-round RT-PCR of the TCR CDR3. TCRdb called the multiplex PCR reads again in MiXCR, with one record for every CDR3 protein. The sample lists about 300,000 distinct CDR3 sequences; approximately 18% were seen once. Source material: blood. The receptors here all came from a man aged 45-65 years with Graves' ophthalmopathy.

CDR3 region: CSARDRTGYAEQYF. CDR3 DNA: TGCAGTGCTAGAGACAGGACAGGCTATGCGGAGCAGTACTTC. The rearrangement links TRBV20-1 to TRBJ2-7, with 7 bases that match TRBD1. CDR3 length equals 14 residues. Germline lookup yields CDR1 DFQATT and CDR2 SNEGSKA (reference sequence). V lost 0 bases, J lost 7 bases, and 9 bases stayed unmatched.

V usage is TRBV27 and J usage is TRBJ1-3; D perhaps matches TRBD1 (5 bases). Trimming shortened V by 2 bases and J by 8 bases, and 16 bases separated the two germline ends. Germline assignment: CDR1 MNHEY and CDR2 SMNVEV (reference sequence). The CDR3 runs 15 residues. CDR3 DNA sequence: TGTGCCAGCAGTTTAACCGGGACTAAGAGCGACACCATATATTTT. Translated: CASSLTGTKSDTIYF.

Of note for this clonotype: A much larger clonotype is one base distant, so this may be a read error. This rearrangement joins TRBV24-1 to TRBJ2-1; D gene unclear. Germline loops: CDR1 KGHDR, CDR2 SFDVKD. Trimming removed 5 bases from V and 9 bases from J, with 13 bases in between. The CDR3 is made up of 13 amino acids. This chain's CDR3 is CATSGGVWREQFF. The CDR3 nucleotides read TGTGCCACCAGTGGCGGTGTTTGGCGTGAGCAGTTCTTC.

This clonotype was counted ten times or more. The chain is built from TRBV11-2 and TRBJ1-4; D unclear. Between the trimmed V and J ends, which lost 4 bases and 8 bases, there was a span of 17 bases. The CDR3 totals 15 residues. Germline CDR1 SGHAT, CDR2 FQNNGV. Written as DNA, the CDR3 is TGTGCCAGCAGCTCCGCCCTCTCCGCGGGGGAAAAACTGTTTTTT. Translation: CASSSALSAGEKLFF.

This clonotype has a handful of counts. This chain links TRBV19 with TRBJ2-5, with a weak D call TRBD1 (6 bases). From germline, CDR1 is LNHDA and CDR2 SQIVND (reference sequence). With 3 bases removed from V and 0 bases from J, the gap between germline ends came to 8 bases. The CDR3 length is 14 residues. This CDR3 reads CASSIQGYQETQYF. CDR3 coding DNA: TGTGCCAGTAGTATCCAGGGGTACCAAGAGACCCAGTACTTC. Combining the CDR3 with reference TRBV19 and TRBJ2-5 gives the whole variable domain DGGITQSPKYLFRKEGQNVTLSCEQNLNHDAMYWYRQDPGQGLRLIYYSQIVNDFQKGDIAEGYSVSREKKESFPLTVTSAQKNPTAFYLCASSIQGYQETQYFGPGTRLLVL.

This clonotype was observed a handful of times. The genes are TRBV19 and TRBJ1-2; 7 bases fit TRBD1. The CDR3 covers 15 residues. The junction had 12 bases not matched to a gene; V was cut back by 5 bases and J by 6 bases. CDR1 is LNHDA and CDR2 is SQIVND in the germline V gene (reference sequence). This chain's CDR3 is CASSPRSGTAHGYTF. The CDR3 DNA is TGTGCCAGTAGTCCCCGCTCCGGGACAGCCCATGGCTACACCTTC.

A note on this clonotype: This may stem from a read error, because a much larger clone lies one nucleotide away. This chain connects TRBV28 to TRBJ2-1; 15 nucleotides line up with TRBD2. Looked up from germline, CDR1 is MDHEN and CDR2 is SYDVKM. V shed 2 bases and J 6 bases; nucleotides not matched to a gene: 11. This CDR3 has 19 amino acids. DNA for the CDR3: TGTGCCAGCAGTTTAGGAGCGGGACTAGCGGGAGGAACGGGCAATGAGCAGTTCTTC. As protein: CASSLGAGLAGGTGNEQFF.

This clonotype was detected ten times or more. The chain joins TRBV28 to TRBJ1-5; 7 bases agree with TRBD1. V trimming: 11 bases; J trimming: 3 bases; junction bases outside the gene matches: 16. Germline CDR1 is MDHEN and CDR2 is SYDVKM. The CDR3 is 16 residues long. CDR3 sequence reads: CASTLRGEGANQPQHF. For the CDR3, the DNA is TGTGCCTCGACTCTTAGAGGGGAGGGGGCCAATCAGCCCCAGCATTTT.

This clonotype appeared a few times. V and J are TRBV12-3 or TRBV12-4 and TRBJ1-1; D unclear. This CDR3 comprises 12 residues. V was cut by 7 bases and J by 4 bases, with 10 bases left in between. The CDR3, as DNA: TGTGCCAGCAACAAGGGTTCCACTGAAGCTTTCTTT. Translating gives CASNKGSTEAFF.

This clonotype has just one count. The chain has TRBV28 and TRBJ2-1, with TRBD2 as a possible D gene (6 bases). Germline CDR1 is MDHEN and CDR2 is SYDVKM. The V and J ends lost 5 bases and 8 bases respectively, with 19 bases between them. CDR3 length: 15 residues. The CDR3 region is CASSPSTGVQDEQFF. CDR3 nucleotide sequence: TGTGCCAGCAGTCCATCCACGGGAGTTCAAGATGAGCAGTTCTTC.